This TCR beta chain was obtained from a study of blood T cell repertoires in COVID-19. The assay was immunoSEQ multiplex PCR, and TCRdb's table has in-frame clones only and misses some. In the table there are nearly 50,000 clones, about 85% of which are singletons. V was pared by 3 bases and J by 5 bases, with 5 bases of the junction left unmatched. Per the germline V gene, CDR1 is DFQATT and CDR2 is SNEGSKA (reference sequence). The CDR3 length is 13 residues. This chain uses TRBV20-1 with TRBJ2-5; 8 nucleotides align to TRBD2. Sequencing was carried out using peripheral blood. The TCR was taken from a human donor in a cohort sampled during active COVID-19. CDR3 nucleotide sequence: TGCAGTGCTAGTCGGGAGGGCCGCGAGACCCAGTACTTC. Translated: CSASREGRETQYF.